The 32 T cell receptor beta chains listed next were all sequenced from one sample in a study of control samples from healthy donors and cancer patients. TCRdb's copy holds only in-frame clones and misses some; the assay was immunoSEQ multiplex PCR. The sample consists of tens of thousands of clones, more than 80% of them appearing once. What was sequenced was blood. These receptor sequences come from a man aged 50-59 years in good health.

The chain joins TRBV18 to TRBJ2-5; 8 positions match TRBD2. Germline CDR1 reads KGHSH; CDR2 reads LQKENI. The J segment lost 2 bases and the V segment lost 3 bases, leaving 8 bases of the junction unmatched. The CDR3 totals 16 residues. The CDR3: CASSPSGRGFQETQYF. CDR3 coding DNA: TGTGCCAGCTCACCTTCCGGGAGGGGGTTTCAAGAGACCCAGTACTTC.

The rearrangement joins TRBV18 to TRBJ2-1, with 10 bases lining up with TRBD2. The CDR3 sequence is 15 residues long. V was clipped by 1 base and J by 6 bases; unmatched bases: 3. In germline, CDR1 is KGHSH, CDR2 LQKENI. CDR3 residues: CASSPRTSGANEQFF. The CDR3 DNA is TGTGCCAGCTCACCACGAACTAGCGGGGCCAATGAGCAGTTCTTC.

The chain uses TRBV18 and TRBJ2-2; 9 bases map to TRBD1. The germline V gene encodes CDR1 KGHSH and CDR2 LQKENI. The CDR3 is 15 residues long. V was clipped by 3 bases and J by 5 bases; unmatched bases: 4. In nucleotides, the CDR3 is TGTGCCAGCTCACCCGACGGACAGGGGACCGGGGAGCTGTTTTTT. It yields the protein CASSPDGQGTGELFF. Using reference TRBV18 and TRBJ2-2 for the parts outside the CDR3, the full variable domain is NAGVMQNPRHLVRRRGQEARLRCSPMKGHSHVYWYRQLPEEGLKFMVYLQKENIIDESGMPKERFSAEFPKEGPSILRIQQVVRGDSAAYFCASSPDGQGTGELFFGEGSRLTVL.

The chain joins TRBV5-1 to TRBJ1-4, with D possibly being TRBD1 (5 bases). Germline CDR1 is SGHRS and CDR2 is YFSETQ. Trimming removed 5 bases from V and 10 bases from J, with 21 bases in between. This CDR3 spans 15 amino acids. CDR3 nucleotides: TGCGCCAGCAGTGAGGGGACCGACGTTACGAGAAAACTGTTTTTT. Translating gives CASSEGTDVTRKLFF.

The V call is TRBV19, the J call TRBJ1-5; D is possibly TRBD1 (6 bases). CDR1 LNHDA and CDR2 SQIVND come from the germline V gene (reference sequence). Trimming shortened V by 7 bases and J by 3 bases, and 16 bases separated the two germline ends. CDR3 length: 15 amino acids. CDR3 sequence (DNA): TGTGCCAGTACCTCCAACGGACAGATCAATCAGCCCCAGCATTTT. Its protein product is CASTSNGQINQPQHF.

CDR3 sequence: CASSQDGAGAGDTQYF. Written as DNA, the CDR3 is TGCGCCAGCAGCCAAGATGGCGCGGGAGCGGGAGATACGCAGTATTTT. The chain uses TRBV4-1 and TRBJ2-3, with 7 bases that match TRBD2. This CDR3 is 16 amino acids long. CDR1 is MGHRA and CDR2 is YSYEKL in the germline V gene. V shed 0 bases, J shed 5 bases, and the junction held 8 bases outside the gene matches.

J is TRBJ1-5 and V is TRBV6-1, with D perhaps TRBD1 (5 bases). The CDR3 is 15 residues long. V dropped 3 bases and J dropped 5 bases, with 14 bases sitting between them. The germline CDR1 and CDR2 sequences are MNHNS and SASEGT. The CDR3 nucleotides are TGTGCCAGCAGTGAGTGGCAGGGCCTAGATCAGCCCCAGCATTTT. Residues: CASSEWQGLDQPQHF.

The chain uses TRBV6-5 and TRBJ2-4, with 7 bases lining up with TRBD1. CDR3 length equals 16 residues. J lost 7 bases, V lost 4 bases, and 13 bases had no gene match. The germline CDR1 and CDR2 sequences are MNHEY and SVGAGI. CDR3 in amino acids: CASSSLGDRGRNIQYF. The CDR3 DNA reads as TGTGCCAGCAGTTCCCTGGGGGACAGAGGACGGAACATTCAGTACTTC.

CDR3 amino acids: CASGYQPGETEAFF. For the CDR3, the DNA is TGTGCCAGCGGCTACCAGCCCGGGGAGACTGAAGCTTTCTTT. The V gene is TRBV11-3, the J gene TRBJ1-1; no reliable D call. Trimming removed 8 bases from V and 5 bases from J, with 18 bases in between. This CDR3 region has 14 residues. CDR1 and CDR2 from the germline V gene are SGHNT and YENEEA.

This chain joins TRBV5-4 and TRBJ2-7, with 11 bases that match TRBD2. Germline CDR1 SGHNT, CDR2 YYREEE (reference sequence). V lost 5 bases and J lost 6; bases outside the gene matches: 10. The CDR3 contains 15 residues. The CDR3 DNA is TGTGCCAGCAGACCGGGACTAGCGGCTGGGGGCGAGCAGTACTTC. Translation: CASRPGLAAGGEQYF.

This chain uses TRBV6-5 with TRBJ1-1; possible D gene TRBD1, 6 bases. Trimming stripped 6 bases from V and 5 bases from J, with 16 bases between. The germline V gene encodes CDR1 MNHEY and CDR2 SVGAGI. This CDR3 spans 14 amino acids. CDR3: CASSFSSGVTEAFF. CDR3 nucleotide sequence: TGTGCCAGCAGCTTCTCCTCAGGGGTTACTGAAGCTTTCTTT.

This clone was detected only a few times. The V call is TRBV7-9, the J call TRBJ2-1; TRBD2 matches 10 bases. Per the germline V gene, CDR1 is SEHNR and CDR2 is FQNEAQ (reference sequence). CDR3 length equals 15 residues. The junction had 6 bases not matched to a gene; V was cut back by 6 bases and J by 4 bases. The CDR3 protein is CASRRLAGQYNEQFF. The CDR3 DNA reads as TGTGCCAGCAGACGACTAGCGGGTCAGTACAATGAGCAGTTCTTC.

The V call is TRBV4-3, the J call TRBJ2-1, with 12 bases aligning to TRBD2. J lost 7 bases, V lost 3 bases, and 10 bases had no gene match. The CDR3 runs to 17 residues. CDR1 and CDR2 from the germline V gene are LGHNA and YSLEER. CDR3 DNA: TGCGCCAGCAGCCACACAGCACTAGCGGGAGGAGGTAATGAGCAGTTCTTC. Its protein product is CASSHTALAGGGNEQFF.

The sample holds one count of this clone. The chain employs TRBV6-2 or TRBV6-3 and TRBJ1-1; D is undetermined. The V end was cut by 1 base, the J end by 0 bases, with 6 bases between. Germline values: CDR1 MNHEY, CDR2 SVGEGT. This CDR3 is 14 amino acids long. The DNA of the CDR3 is TGTGCCAGCAGTTACTACGGGGTGAACACTGAAGCTTTCTTT. It encodes CASSYYGVNTEAFF.

This clone was observed a single time. This rearrangement joins TRBV25-1 to TRBJ2-1; 10 bases align to TRBD1. Losses at the gene ends were 2 bases for V and 0 bases for J; bases not matched to a gene: 7. The CDR3 covers 18 residues. Germline V gene data show CDR1 as MGHDK and CDR2 as SYGVNS. The CDR3 reads CASSERGTGEASYNEQFF. As DNA, the CDR3 is TGTGCCAGCAGTGAACGCGGGACAGGGGAGGCCTCCTACAATGAGCAGTTCTTC.

The chain combines TRBV2 with TRBJ1-4; D remains unclear. The CDR3 extends over 14 amino acids. Trimming pared 7 bases from V and 0 bases from J, leaving 9 bases between. Germline V gene lookup returns CDR1 SNHLY and CDR2 FYNNEI. In nucleotides, the CDR3 is TGTGCCAGCATGGACGGGTCAACTAATGAAAAACTGTTTTTT. Encoded protein: CASMDGSTNEKLFF.

This chain's CDR3 is CASSLGAGLGNEQFF. CDR3 in DNA: TGTGCCAGCAGCTTAGGCGCGGGACTGGGCAATGAGCAGTTCTTC. V gene TRBV7-2 combines with J gene TRBJ2-1; D is perhaps TRBD2 (6 bases). The germline gives CDR1 SGHTA, CDR2 FQGNSA. V lost 1 base, J lost 6 bases, and 13 bases lay in between. This CDR3 spans 15 amino acids. Combining the CDR3 with reference TRBV7-2 and TRBJ2-1 gives the whole variable domain GAGVSQSPSNKVTEKGKDVELRCDPISGHTALYWYRQSLGQGLEFLIYFQGNSAPDKSGLPSDRFSAERTGGSVSTLTIQRTQQEDSAVYLCASSLGAGLGNEQFFGPGTRLTVL.

This clone showed up just once. The V call is TRBV12-5, the J call TRBJ2-7, with D uncertain. There are 17 residues in the CDR3. The V gene lost 7 bases and the J gene lost 3 bases, with 25 bases spanning the gap. Germline V gene sequence: CDR1 LGHNT, CDR2 FRNRAP. Here the CDR3 reads CASAPFRGSGRSYEQYF. The CDR3 DNA sequence: TGTGCTAGTGCCCCCTTCCGAGGTAGTGGTAGAAGCTACGAGCAGTACTTC.

As concerns this clone: A junction boundary mismatches the germline segment, possibly from a read error. CDR3 DNA sequence: TGTGCCAGCAGCAGACTAGCGGGGTCCTCCGAGCAGTACTTC. Amino acids: CASSRLAGSSEQYF. The chain couples TRBV11-3 to TRBJ2-7; the match to TRBD2 covers 11 bases. CDR3 length: 14 residues. Germline CDR1 SGHNT, CDR2 YENEEA.

The chain carries TRBV7-2 and TRBJ1-2; TRBD1 aligns across 7 bases. The CDR3 has 14 amino acids. J was trimmed by 4 bases and V by 5 bases; bases with no gene match: 7. CDR1 is SGHTA and CDR2 is FQGNSA in the germline V gene. The CDR3 DNA sequence: TGTGCCAGCAGCCACTACCGGGACAGCTATGGCTACACCTTC. Amino acid sequence: CASSHYRDSYGYTF.

This chain connects TRBV28 to TRBJ2-7; the D gene is possibly TRBD2 (6 bases). The ends were cut back, 10 bases at V and 4 bases at J, with 14 bases in the middle. The CDR3 length is 12 residues. CDR1 and CDR2 (germline): MDHEN, SYDVKM. CDR3: CATRGSGYEQYF. The CDR3 nucleotides are TGTGCCACCCGGGGGAGCGGGTACGAGCAGTACTTC.

The chain carries TRBV19 and TRBJ1-6; TRBD1 is a possible D gene (5 bases). The CDR3 runs to 14 residues. Looked up from germline, CDR1 is LNHDA and CDR2 is SQIVND (reference sequence). V gave up 1 base and J gave up 10 bases, with 11 bases separating them. The CDR3 coding sequence is TGTGCCAGTAGTATAGCAGGGAACGGATCACCCCTCCACTTT. Translation: CASSIAGNGSPLHF.

This rearrangement joins TRBV7-6 to TRBJ2-1; D call uncertain. The V end was cut by 2 bases, the J end by 2 bases, with 10 bases between. CDR1 and CDR2 from the germline V gene are SGHVS and FNYEAQ. The CDR3 sequence is 15 residues long. For the CDR3, the DNA is TGTGCCAGCAGCTTAATTGTGGGAACCTACAATGAGCAGTTCTTC. Amino acid sequence: CASSLIVGTYNEQFF.

The chain links TRBV12-3 or TRBV12-4 to TRBJ1-3; possible D gene TRBD1, 6 bases. The ends were cut back, 6 bases at V and 3 bases at J, with 6 bases in the middle. The CDR3 loop spans 12 amino acids. CDR3 in DNA: TGTGCCAGCAGGGACAGTGGAAACACCATATATTTT. Amino acids: CASRDSGNTIYF.

V usage is TRBV5-1 and J usage is TRBJ2-5; no clear D. Trimming stripped 3 bases from V and 1 base from J, with 4 bases between. This CDR3 has 12 residues. Germline V CDR1 and CDR2: SGHRS, YFSETQ. The CDR3 spells CASSSGQETQYF. Here the CDR3 DNA reads TGCGCCAGCAGCTCCGGCCAAGAGACCCAGTACTTC.

The chain couples TRBV30 to TRBJ2-3; D remains unclear. The CDR3 sequence is 13 residues long. Trimming removed 4 bases from V and 3 bases from J, with 11 bases in between. CDR1 is GTSNPN and CDR2 is SVGIG in the germline V gene (reference sequence). CDR3 in amino acids: CAWTWVDTDTQYF. In DNA, the CDR3 is TGTGCCTGGACCTGGGTGGATACAGATACGCAGTATTTT.

The chain combines TRBV25-1 with TRBJ1-1; no firm D call. The V end was cut by 1 base, the J end by 3 bases, with 12 bases between. The CDR3 runs 15 residues. Germline assignment: CDR1 MGHDK and CDR2 SYGVNS. Here the CDR3 reads CASSESVSSYTEAFF. Here the CDR3 DNA reads TGTGCCAGCAGTGAATCGGTATCCTCCTACACTGAAGCTTTCTTT.

The chain joins TRBV3-1 (or the pseudogene TRBV3-2) to TRBJ2-7; TRBD2 matches at 9 bases. The CDR3 is 16 amino acids. Germline V gives CDR1 LGHDT, CDR2 YNNKEL (reference sequence). The V segment lost 4 bases and the J segment 0 bases; nucleotides outside the gene matches: 7. CDR3 amino acids: CASSPRLADPSYEQYF. In nucleotides, the CDR3 is TGTGCCAGCAGCCCCAGACTAGCGGACCCCTCCTACGAGCAGTACTTC.

The rearrangement uses TRBV6-2 or TRBV6-3 and TRBJ1-1; 9 nucleotides align to TRBD1. The CDR3 totals 14 residues. After removal of 5 bases from V and 5 bases from J, the junction contained 6 bases not matched to a gene. CDR1 and CDR2 (germline): MNHEY, SVGEGT. CDR3 sequence reads: CASSTGQGGTEAFF. DNA for the CDR3: TGTGCCAGCAGTACGGGACAGGGAGGTACTGAAGCTTTCTTT.

This sequence joins TRBV6-6 and TRBJ2-5, with 7 bases aligning to TRBD1. The V and J ends lost 6 bases and 1 base, in that order; junction bases with no gene match: 5. From germline, CDR1 is MNHNY and CDR2 SVGAGI (reference sequence). This CDR3 has 14 amino acids. CDR3 sequence (DNA): TGTGCCAGCAGCCCCGGGACAGTCCAAGAGACCCAGTACTTC. As protein: CASSPGTVQETQYF.

V gene TRBV21-1 combines with J gene TRBJ2-4; the DNA was not compared with TRBD2, the D call given in the table. TRBV21-1 is an annotated pseudogene. The CDR3 is made up of 15 amino acids. The CDR3 loop reads CARAEVKGGWDIQYF. Written as DNA, the CDR3 is TGTGCCCGCGCGGAGGTAAAGGGTGGTTGGGACATTCAGTACTTC.

This chain links TRBV6-4 with TRBJ1-2; no firm D call. Trimming shortened V by 4 bases and J by 4 bases, and 13 bases separated the two germline ends. The CDR3 consists of 14 residues. The germline CDR1 and CDR2 sequences are MRHNA and SNTAGT. The CDR3 nucleotides read TGTGCCAGCAGTGCAAGTTCCGGGAGCTATGGCTACACCTTC. Its translation: CASSASSGSYGYTF.